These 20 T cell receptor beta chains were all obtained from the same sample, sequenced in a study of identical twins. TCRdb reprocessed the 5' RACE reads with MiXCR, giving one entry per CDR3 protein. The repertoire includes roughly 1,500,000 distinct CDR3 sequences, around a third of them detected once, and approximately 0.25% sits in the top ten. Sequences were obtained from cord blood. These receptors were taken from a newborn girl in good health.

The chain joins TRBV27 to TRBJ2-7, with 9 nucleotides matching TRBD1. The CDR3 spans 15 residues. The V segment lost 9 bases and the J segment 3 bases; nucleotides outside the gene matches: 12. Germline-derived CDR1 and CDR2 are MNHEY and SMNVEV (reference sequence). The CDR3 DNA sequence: TGTGCCAGTAACCCAAAGGGACAGGGAATCTACGAGCAGTACTTC. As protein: CASNPKGQGIYEQYF.

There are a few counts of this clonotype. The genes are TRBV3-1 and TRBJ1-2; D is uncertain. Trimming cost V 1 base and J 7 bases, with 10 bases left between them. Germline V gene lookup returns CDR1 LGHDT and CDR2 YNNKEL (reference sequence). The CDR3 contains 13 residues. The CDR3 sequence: CASSQGTWGGYTF. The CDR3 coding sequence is TGTGCCAGCAGCCAAGGGACTTGGGGTGGCTACACCTTC.

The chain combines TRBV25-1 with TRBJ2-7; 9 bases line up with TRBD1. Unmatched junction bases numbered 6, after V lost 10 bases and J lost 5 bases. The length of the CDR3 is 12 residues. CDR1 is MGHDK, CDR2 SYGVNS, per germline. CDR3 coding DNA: TGTGCCACCGACGACAGGGGGAACGAGCAGTACTTC. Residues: CATDDRGNEQYF.

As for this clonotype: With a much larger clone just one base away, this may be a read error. The CDR3 nucleotides read TGTGCCAGCAGCCAATCGACGGCCCAAGAGACCCGGTACTTC. Its protein product is CASSQSTAQETRYF. The gene calls are TRBV4-2 and TRBJ2-5; the D is unclear. CDR1 and CDR2 (germline): LGHNA, YNFKEQ. The CDR3 is 14 residues long.

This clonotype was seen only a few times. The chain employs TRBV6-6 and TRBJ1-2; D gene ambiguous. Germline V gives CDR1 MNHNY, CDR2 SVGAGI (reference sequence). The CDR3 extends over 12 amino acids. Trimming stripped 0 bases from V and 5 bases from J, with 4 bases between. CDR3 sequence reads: CASSYSAYGYTF. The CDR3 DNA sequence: TGTGCCAGCAGTTACTCCGCATATGGCTACACCTTC.

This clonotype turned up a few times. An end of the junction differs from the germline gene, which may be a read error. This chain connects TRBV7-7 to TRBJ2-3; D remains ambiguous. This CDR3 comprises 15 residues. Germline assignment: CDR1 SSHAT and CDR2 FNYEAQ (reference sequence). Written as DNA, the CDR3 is TGTGCTAGCAGCTTAGACTCGGCTAGTTCAGATACGCAGTATTTT. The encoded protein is CASSLDSASSDTQYF.

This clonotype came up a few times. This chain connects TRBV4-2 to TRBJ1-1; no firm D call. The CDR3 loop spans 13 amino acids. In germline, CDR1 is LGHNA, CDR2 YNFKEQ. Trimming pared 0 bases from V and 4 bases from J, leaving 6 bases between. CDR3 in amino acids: CASSQDSGTEAFF. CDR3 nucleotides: TGTGCCAGCAGCCAAGATTCGGGCACTGAAGCTTTCTTT.

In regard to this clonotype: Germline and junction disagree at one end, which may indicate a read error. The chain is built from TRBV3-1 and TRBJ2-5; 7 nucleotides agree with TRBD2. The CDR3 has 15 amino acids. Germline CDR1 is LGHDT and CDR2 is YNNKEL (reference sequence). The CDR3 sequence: CASSQIGTGGNEQHF. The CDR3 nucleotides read TGTGCCAGCAGCCAGATCGGGACGGGGGGTAATGAGCAGCACTTC.

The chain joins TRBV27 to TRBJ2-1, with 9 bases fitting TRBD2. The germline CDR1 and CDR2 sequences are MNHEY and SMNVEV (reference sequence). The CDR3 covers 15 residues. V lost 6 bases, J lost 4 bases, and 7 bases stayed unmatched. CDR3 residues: CASSLPAGGYNEQFF. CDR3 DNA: TGTGCCAGCAGCCTCCCCGCGGGAGGGTACAATGAGCAGTTCTTC.

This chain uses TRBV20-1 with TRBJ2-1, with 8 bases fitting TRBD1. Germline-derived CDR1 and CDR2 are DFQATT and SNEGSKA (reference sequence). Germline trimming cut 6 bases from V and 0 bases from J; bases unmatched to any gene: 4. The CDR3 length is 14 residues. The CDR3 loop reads CSAQGQGSYNEQFF. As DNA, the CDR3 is TGCAGTGCCCAAGGACAGGGCTCCTACAATGAGCAGTTCTTC.

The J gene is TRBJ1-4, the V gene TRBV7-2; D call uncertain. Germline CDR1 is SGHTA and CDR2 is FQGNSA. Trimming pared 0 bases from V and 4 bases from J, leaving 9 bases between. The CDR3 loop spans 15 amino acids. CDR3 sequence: CASSLAGGVNEKLFF. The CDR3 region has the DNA TGTGCCAGCAGCTTAGCGGGTGGGGTTAATGAAAAACTGTTTTTT.

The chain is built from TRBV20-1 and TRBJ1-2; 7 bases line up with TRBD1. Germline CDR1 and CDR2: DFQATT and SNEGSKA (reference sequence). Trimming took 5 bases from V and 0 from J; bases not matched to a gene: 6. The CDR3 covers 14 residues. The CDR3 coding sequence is TGCAGTGCTTATGGACAGGCCCCTAACTATGGCTACACCTTC. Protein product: CSAYGQAPNYGYTF.

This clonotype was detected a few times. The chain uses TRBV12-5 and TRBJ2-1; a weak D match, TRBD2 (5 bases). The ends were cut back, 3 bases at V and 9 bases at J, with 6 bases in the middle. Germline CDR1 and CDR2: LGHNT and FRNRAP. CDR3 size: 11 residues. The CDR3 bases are TGTGCTAGTGGTTTAGGGAGTGAGCAGTTCTTC. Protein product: CASGLGSEQFF.

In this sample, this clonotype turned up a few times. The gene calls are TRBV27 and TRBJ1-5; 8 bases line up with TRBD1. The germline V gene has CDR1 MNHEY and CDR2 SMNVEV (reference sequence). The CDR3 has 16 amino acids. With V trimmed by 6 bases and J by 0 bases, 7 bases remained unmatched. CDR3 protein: CASRDRGSYSNQPQHF. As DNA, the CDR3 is TGTGCCAGCAGAGACAGGGGCTCCTATAGCAATCAGCCCCAGCATTTT.

The CDR3 is CASRDGGVNSPLHF. The CDR3 region has the DNA TGTGCCAGCCGAGACGGGGGAGTTAATTCACCCCTCCACTTT. The chain carries TRBV3-1 and TRBJ1-6, with D possibly being TRBD1 (5 bases). The CDR3 is 14 amino acids. Germline CDR1 LGHDT, CDR2 YNNKEL (reference sequence). The V end lost 8 bases, the J end lost 6 bases, and 14 bases lay between the germline ends.

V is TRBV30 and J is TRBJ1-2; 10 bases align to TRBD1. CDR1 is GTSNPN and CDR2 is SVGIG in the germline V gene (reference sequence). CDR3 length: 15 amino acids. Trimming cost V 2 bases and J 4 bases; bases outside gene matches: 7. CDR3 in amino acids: CAWSLRDRGSYGYTF. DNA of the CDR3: TGTGCCTGGAGTCTCCGGGACAGGGGCAGCTATGGCTACACCTTC.

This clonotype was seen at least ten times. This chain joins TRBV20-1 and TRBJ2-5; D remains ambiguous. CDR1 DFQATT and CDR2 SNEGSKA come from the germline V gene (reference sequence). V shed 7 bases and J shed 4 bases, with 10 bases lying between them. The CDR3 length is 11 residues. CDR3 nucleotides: TGCAGTGGAGGCATAGGAGAGACCCAGTACTTC. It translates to CSGGIGETQYF.

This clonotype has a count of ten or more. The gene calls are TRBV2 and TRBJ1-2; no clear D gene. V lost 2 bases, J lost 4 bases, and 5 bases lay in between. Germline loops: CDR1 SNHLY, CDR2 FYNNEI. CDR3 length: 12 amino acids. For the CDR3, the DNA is TGTGCCAGCAGTGAACAGGTCTATGGCTACACCTTC. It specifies CASSEQVYGYTF.

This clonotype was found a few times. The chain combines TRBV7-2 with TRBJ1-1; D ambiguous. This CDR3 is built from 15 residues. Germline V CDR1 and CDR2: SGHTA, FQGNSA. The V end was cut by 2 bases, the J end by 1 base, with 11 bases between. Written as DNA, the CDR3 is TGTGCCAGCAGCTTACGTGGCATCCCGAACACTGAAGCTTTCTTT. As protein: CASSLRGIPNTEAFF.

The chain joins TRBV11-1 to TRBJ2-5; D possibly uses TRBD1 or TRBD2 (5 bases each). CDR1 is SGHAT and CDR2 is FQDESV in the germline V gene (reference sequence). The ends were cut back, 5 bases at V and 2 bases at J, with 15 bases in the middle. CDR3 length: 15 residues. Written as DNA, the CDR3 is TGTGCCAGCAGCCACGAACTGGGACGACAAGAGACCCAGTACTTC. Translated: CASSHELGRQETQYF.